These T cell receptor beta chains were read from a single sample in a study of cytomegalovirus exposure and HLA in healthy donors. TCRdb's table, derived via immunoSEQ multiplex PCR, lists solely in-frame clones and lacks some. The data show over 80,000 clones, 70% to 75% seen once. Sequenced: PBMCs. The receptors come from a woman between 18 and 29 years old in good health and CMV-seropositive. The conserved cysteine and the conserved F or W are not part of the CDR3 here. Each record gives: V gene, CDR3 protein.

v_call: TRBV30; cdr3_aa: AWSPARASTDTQY
v_call: TRBV2; cdr3_aa: ASSETQGIYEQY
v_call: TRBV6-5; cdr3_aa: ASSYSVGSYEQY
v_call: TRBV19; cdr3_aa: ASSVARGTLQETQY
v_call: TRBV6-1; cdr3_aa: ASSGQFFQETQY
v_call: TRBV28; cdr3_aa: ASSLPQKGNTIY
v_call: TRBV18; cdr3_aa: ASSSGGLESYEQY
v_call: TRBV7-8; cdr3_aa: ASSLEAGRGTDTQY
v_call: TRBV28; cdr3_aa: ASSLWRQGVNTEAF
v_call: TRBV6-5; cdr3_aa: ASSYDRGYEQY
v_call: TRBV19; cdr3_aa: ASYPRGQFISGANVLT
v_call: TRBV7-9; cdr3_aa: ASSLAGSYEQY
v_call: TRBV9; cdr3_aa: ASTLGLAGGETQY
v_call: TRBV4-1; cdr3_aa: ASRPARGLYNEQF
v_call: TRBV9; cdr3_aa: ASSVGGGPATDTQY
v_call: TRBV6-5; cdr3_aa: ASSYSTGGTYEQY
v_call: TRBV9; cdr3_aa: ASSGVSTGPYNEQF
v_call: TRBV5-4; cdr3_aa: ARDNRKGEQY
v_call: TRBV30; cdr3_aa: AWSLGGSEQY
v_call: TRBV18; cdr3_aa: ASSLSGGGYYEQY
v_call: TRBV19; cdr3_aa: ASSTPPQGTNTEAF
v_call: TRBV5-8; cdr3_aa: ASRPPGQNYQPQH
v_call: TRBV19; cdr3_aa: ASSAWDRETGYT
v_call: TRBV4-2; cdr3_aa: ASSQGGEETQY
v_call: TRBV6-1; cdr3_aa: ASSEIGGSSYEQY
v_call: TRBV30; cdr3_aa: ALRTDSYEQY